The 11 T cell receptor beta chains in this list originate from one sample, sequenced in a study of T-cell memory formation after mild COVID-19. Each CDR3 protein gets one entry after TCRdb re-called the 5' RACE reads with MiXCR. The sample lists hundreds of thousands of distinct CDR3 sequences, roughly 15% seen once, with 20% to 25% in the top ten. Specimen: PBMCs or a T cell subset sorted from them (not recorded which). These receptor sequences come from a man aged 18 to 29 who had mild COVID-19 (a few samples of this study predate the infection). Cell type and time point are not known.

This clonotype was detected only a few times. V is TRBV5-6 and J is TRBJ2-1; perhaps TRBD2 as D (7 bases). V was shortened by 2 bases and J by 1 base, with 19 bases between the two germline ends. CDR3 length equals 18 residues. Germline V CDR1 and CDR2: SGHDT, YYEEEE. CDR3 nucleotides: TGTGCCAGCAGCTTCCCGTTAGCGGGCAGGGGTTCCTACAATGAGCAGTTCTTC. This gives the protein CASSFPLAGRGSYNEQFF.

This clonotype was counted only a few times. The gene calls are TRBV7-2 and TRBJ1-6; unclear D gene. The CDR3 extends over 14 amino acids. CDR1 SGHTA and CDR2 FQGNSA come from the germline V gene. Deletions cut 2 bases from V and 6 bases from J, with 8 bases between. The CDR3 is CASSLHGPNSPLHF. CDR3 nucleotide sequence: TGTGCCAGCAGCTTACACGGGCCTAATTCACCCCTCCACTTT.

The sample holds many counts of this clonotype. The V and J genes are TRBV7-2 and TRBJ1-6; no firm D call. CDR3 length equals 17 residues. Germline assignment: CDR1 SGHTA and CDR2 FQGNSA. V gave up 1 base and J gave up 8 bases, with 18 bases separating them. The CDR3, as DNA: TGTGCCAGCAGCTTAGTCCTCACAGAAATGGATTATTCACCCCTCCACTTT. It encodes CASSLVLTEMDYSPLHF.

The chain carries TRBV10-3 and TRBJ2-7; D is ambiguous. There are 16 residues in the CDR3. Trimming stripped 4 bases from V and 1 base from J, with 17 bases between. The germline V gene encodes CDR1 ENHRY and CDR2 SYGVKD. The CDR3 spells CAISAGPTDISYEQYV. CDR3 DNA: TGTGCCATCAGTGCCGGTCCCACAGACATTTCCTACGAGCAGTACGTC.

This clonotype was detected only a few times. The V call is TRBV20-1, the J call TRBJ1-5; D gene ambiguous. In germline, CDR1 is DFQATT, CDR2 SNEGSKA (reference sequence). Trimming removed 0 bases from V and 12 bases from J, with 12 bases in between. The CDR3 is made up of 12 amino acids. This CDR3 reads CSARDPGILQHF. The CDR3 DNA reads TGCAGTGCTAGAGATCCTGGCATACTCCAGCATTTT.

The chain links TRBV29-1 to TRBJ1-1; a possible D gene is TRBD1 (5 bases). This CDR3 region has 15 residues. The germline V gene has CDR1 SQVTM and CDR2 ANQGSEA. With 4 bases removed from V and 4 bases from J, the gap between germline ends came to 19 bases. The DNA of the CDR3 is TGCAGCGTTGGGGGCCCTGGGGCGAGGGGCACTGAAGCTTTCTTT. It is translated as CSVGGPGARGTEAFF.

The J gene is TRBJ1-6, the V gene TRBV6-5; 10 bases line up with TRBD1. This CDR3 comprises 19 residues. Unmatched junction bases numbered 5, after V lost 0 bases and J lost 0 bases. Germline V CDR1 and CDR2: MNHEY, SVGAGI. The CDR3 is CASSYSGTGVSSYNSPLHF. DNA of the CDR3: TGTGCCAGCAGTTACTCCGGGACAGGGGTCAGCTCCTATAATTCACCCCTCCACTTT.

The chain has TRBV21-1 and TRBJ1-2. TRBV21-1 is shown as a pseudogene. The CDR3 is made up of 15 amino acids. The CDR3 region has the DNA TGTGCCAGCAGCGGGTCACCGGAGGGACCGACTGGCTACACCTTC. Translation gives CASSGSPEGPTGYTF.

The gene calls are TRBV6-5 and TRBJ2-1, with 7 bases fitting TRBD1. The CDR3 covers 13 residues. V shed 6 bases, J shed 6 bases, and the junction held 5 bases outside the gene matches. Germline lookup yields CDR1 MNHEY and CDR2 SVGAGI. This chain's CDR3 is CASRATGANEQFF. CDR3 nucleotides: TGTGCCAGCAGAGCAACAGGGGCCAATGAGCAGTTCTTC.

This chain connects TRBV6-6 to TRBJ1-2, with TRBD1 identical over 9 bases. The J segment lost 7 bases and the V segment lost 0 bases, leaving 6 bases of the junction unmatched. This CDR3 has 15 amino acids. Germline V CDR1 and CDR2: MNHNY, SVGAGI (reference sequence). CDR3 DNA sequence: TGTGCCAGCAGTTACTCTGGACAGGGGACCATTGGCTACACCTTC. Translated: CASSYSGQGTIGYTF.

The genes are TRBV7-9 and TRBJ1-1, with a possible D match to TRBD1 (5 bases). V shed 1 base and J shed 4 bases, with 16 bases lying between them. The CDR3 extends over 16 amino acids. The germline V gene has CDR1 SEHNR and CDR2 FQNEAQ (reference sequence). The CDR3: CASSLGNRRVRTEAFF. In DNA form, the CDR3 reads TGTGCCAGCAGCTTAGGCAATCGCAGGGTTCGCACTGAAGCTTTCTTT.